This section outlines one T cell receptor (beta chain) sequence together with its context. An end of the junction differs from the germline gene, which may be a read error. Using immunoSEQ multiplex PCR, the repertoire was profiled, and TCRdb retains in-frame clones only, with some absent. Of 60,000 to 75,000 clones listed, about 91% are singletons. The data originate from a study of T cells after somatic rescue of genetic block. The material sequenced was peripheral blood mononuclear cells (PBMCs). This clonotype originated in a man aged 35-49 years.

DNA of the CDR3: TGTGCTAGCAGCGCGACAGGGCATGGCGGGGAGCTGTTTTTT. Protein sequence: CASSATGHGGELFF. The chain couples TRBV7-7 to TRBJ2-2; 7 bases align to TRBD1. The CDR3 consists of 14 residues. Germline V lookup: CDR1 SSHAT, CDR2 FNYEAQ (reference sequence).